The 30 T cell receptor beta chains below were found in one sample sequenced in a study of cytotoxic CD8 clonotypes in ibrutinib-treated CLL. Sequencing was performed with immunoSEQ multiplex PCR; in TCRdb, only in-frame clones are kept and a portion is missing. The sample yields some 200,000 clones, 75% to 80% seen once. The material was PBMCs, obtained after 12 months of ibrutinib treatment. The receptor set was obtained from a human donor with chronic lymphocytic leukemia.

This clone showed up just a few times. The chain links TRBV15 to TRBJ1-5, with 8 bases matching TRBD1. The CDR3 has 15 amino acids. Trimming cost V 5 bases and J 1 base; bases outside gene matches: 4. CDR1 LNHNV and CDR2 YYDKDF come from the germline V gene (reference sequence). The CDR3 loop is CATSARQGSNQPQHF. CDR3 in DNA: TGTGCCACCAGCGCCAGACAGGGGAGCAATCAGCCCCAGCATTTT.

This chain uses TRBV16 with TRBJ2-2; D call uncertain. V was shortened by 0 bases and J by 5 bases, with 10 bases between the two germline ends. The CDR3 is 15 amino acids. The germline CDR1 and CDR2 sequences are KGHSY and FQNENV. CDR3 in DNA: TGTGCCAGCAGCCAATCGCCCTTGGGGACCGGGGAGCTGTTTTTT. Translating gives CASSQSPLGTGELFF.

The V call is TRBV7-2, the J call TRBJ1-1, with a weak D call TRBD1 (5 bases). This CDR3 has 13 amino acids. CDR1 is SGHTA, CDR2 FQGNSA, per germline. The V and J ends lost 6 bases and 5 bases respectively, with 13 bases between them. The CDR3 sequence: CASRYTGGTEAFF. CDR3 coding DNA: TGTGCCAGCAGGTACACAGGAGGAACTGAAGCTTTCTTT. Combining the CDR3 with reference TRBV7-2 and TRBJ1-1 gives the whole variable domain GAGVSQSPSNKVTEKGKDVELRCDPISGHTALYWYRQSLGQGLEFLIYFQGNSAPDKSGLPSDRFSAERTGGSVSTLTIQRTQQEDSAVYLCASRYTGGTEAFFGQGTRLTVV.

The chain combines TRBV2 with TRBJ2-3, with D hard to call. CDR1 is SNHLY and CDR2 is FYNNEI in the germline V gene. Trimming left V 3 bases short and J 3 bases short, with 7 bases between. The CDR3 has 13 amino acids. CDR3 sequence reads: CASSEGFTDTQYF. The CDR3 DNA reads as TGTGCCAGCAGTGAGGGTTTTACAGATACGCAGTATTTT.

The chain uses TRBV6-5 and TRBJ2-7; D perhaps matches TRBD2 (6 bases). This CDR3 spans 14 amino acids. Germline CDR1 reads MNHEY; CDR2 reads SVGAGI. V shed 2 bases and J shed 2 bases, with 10 bases lying between them. In DNA form, the CDR3 reads TGTGCCAGCAGTTACCGCGGGGCCCCCTACGAGCAGTACTTC. Protein product: CASSYRGAPYEQYF.

This clone appeared a single time. The V gene is TRBV7-9, the J gene TRBJ2-3; 7 bases line up with TRBD2. Germline trimming cut 5 bases from V and 0 bases from J; bases unmatched to any gene: 5. The germline V gene encodes CDR1 SEHNR and CDR2 FQNEAQ (reference sequence). The CDR3 totals 15 residues. In nucleotides, the CDR3 is TGTGCCAGCAGCCCTAGCGGAGGGAGCACAGATACGCAGTATTTT. Its protein product is CASSPSGGSTDTQYF.

The V and J genes are TRBV6-6 and TRBJ1-3; D may be TRBD1 (5 bases). The V end was cut by 6 bases, the J end by 4 bases, with 13 bases between. CDR3 size: 14 residues. Germline CDR1 is MNHNY and CDR2 is SVGAGI (reference sequence). The CDR3 bases are TGTGCCAGCAGAACAGGACAACACGGAAACACCATATATTTT. Translating it yields CASRTGQHGNTIYF.

J is TRBJ2-7 and V is TRBV5-1; D is possibly TRBD1 (5 bases). Trimming shortened V by 0 bases and J by 2 bases, and 12 bases separated the two germline ends. The CDR3 length is 15 residues. The germline V gene encodes CDR1 SGHRS and CDR2 YFSETQ. CDR3 nucleotide sequence: TGCGCCAGCAGCTTGGGGGCAGGGTCAACCTACGAGCAGTACTTC. Residues: CASSLGAGSTYEQYF.

The chain couples TRBV18 to TRBJ1-1; 7 positions match TRBD1. CDR3 size: 14 residues. The germline V gene has CDR1 KGHSH and CDR2 LQKENI. Trimming cost V 6 bases and J 8 bases; bases outside gene matches: 12. The CDR3 is CASSRVTGAPEAFF. The DNA for the CDR3 is TGTGCCAGCTCTCGCGTCACAGGGGCCCCGGAAGCTTTCTTT.

The DNA for the CDR3 is TGTGCCAGCAGTCACACGGGCACAGATACGCAGTATTTT. Translating it yields CASSHTGTDTQYF. The chain uses TRBV9 and TRBJ2-3; unclear D gene. CDR3 length: 13 residues. Trimming shortened V by 5 bases and J by 1 base, and 8 bases separated the two germline ends. Germline assignment: CDR1 SGDLS and CDR2 YYNGEE.

In this sample, this clone turned up many times. This chain links TRBV11-2 with TRBJ2-7; TRBD1 matches 11 bases. CDR1 and CDR2 (germline): SGHAT, FQNNGV. Unmatched junction bases numbered 6, after V lost 1 base and J lost 7 bases. The CDR3 consists of 15 residues. For the CDR3, the DNA is TGTGCCAGCAGCTTAGTAGGGACAGGGGGTACGGAGCAGTACTTC. Amino acids: CASSLVGTGGTEQYF.

This chain connects TRBV5-4 to TRBJ2-3; D is ambiguous. This CDR3 is built from 12 residues. Germline lookup yields CDR1 SGHNT and CDR2 YYREEE (reference sequence). Trimming stripped 6 bases from V and 6 bases from J, with 11 bases between. The CDR3: CASKGVGDTQYF. The CDR3 bases are TGTGCCAGCAAGGGCGTCGGTGATACGCAGTATTTT.

With respect to this clone: Relative to the germline gene, one junction end is altered; a read error may explain this. V gene TRBV11-2 combines with J gene TRBJ2-3, with TRBD1 as a possible D gene (5 bases). CDR1 is SGHAT and CDR2 is FQNNGV in the germline V gene. This CDR3 spans 13 amino acids. CDR3 sequence: CASSADSTYTQYF. The CDR3 coding sequence is TGTGCCAGCAGCGCCGACAGCACATATACGCAGTATTTT.

The chain recombines TRBV28 with TRBJ1-1; D may be TRBD1 (5 bases). The CDR3 extends over 15 amino acids. V was trimmed by 4 bases and J by 5 bases, leaving 17 bases between them. Germline V CDR1 and CDR2: MDHEN, SYDVKM. The CDR3 reads CASSSAGRGRTEAFF. The DNA of the CDR3 is TGTGCCAGCAGTTCCGCAGGGAGGGGTAGAACTGAAGCTTTCTTT.

The CDR3 protein is CASSQDVIAGGASQYF. DNA for the CDR3: TGTGCCAGCAGCCAAGATGTCATAGCGGGAGGGGCATCTCAGTACTTC. The chain is built from TRBV4-2 and TRBJ2-7, with TRBD2 matching over 11 bases. The CDR3 extends over 16 amino acids. The germline V gene encodes CDR1 LGHNA and CDR2 YNFKEQ. J lost 10 bases, V lost 0 bases, and 11 bases had no gene match.

The J gene is TRBJ1-2, the V gene TRBV27; weak D call: TRBD1 (5 bases). Looked up from germline, CDR1 is MNHEY and CDR2 is SMNVEV (reference sequence). The CDR3 is 16 amino acids. The germline V and J ends were trimmed by 8 bases and 4 bases, with 23 bases remaining between them. CDR3 protein: CASGTTGRPRGYGYTF. Written as DNA, the CDR3 is TGTGCCAGCGGGACCACCGGCAGGCCTCGGGGCTATGGCTACACCTTC.

The genes are TRBV19 and TRBJ2-7; D possibly corresponds to TRBD1 (6 bases). The CDR3 consists of 12 residues. Germline V lookup: CDR1 LNHDA, CDR2 SQIVND (reference sequence). V was shortened by 5 bases and J by 3 bases, with 8 bases between the two germline ends. The DNA for the CDR3 is TGTGCCAGTAGTGGACAGTTCTACGAGCAGTACTTC. Translated: CASSGQFYEQYF.

Note on this clone: Other DNA sequences of this sample code for an identical CDR3. The chain recombines TRBV10-3 with TRBJ2-7, with unresolved D. The germline V gene has CDR1 ENHRY and CDR2 SYGVKD. This CDR3 is built from 15 residues. Trimming pared 0 bases from V and 1 base from J, leaving 10 bases between. The CDR3 DNA sequence: TGTGCCATCAGTGAGTCGCGCGGCAGTTCCTACGAGCAGTACTTC. Its protein is CAISESRGSSYEQYF.

V is TRBV30 and J is TRBJ2-2, with 8 bases lining up with TRBD1. The CDR3 has 14 amino acids. With V trimmed by 5 bases and J by 4 bases, 6 bases remained unmatched. The germline CDR1 and CDR2 sequences are GTSNPN and SVGIG (reference sequence). CDR3 amino acids: CAWSLTGGTGELFF. Here the CDR3 DNA reads TGTGCCTGGTCCTTAACAGGGGGCACCGGGGAGCTGTTTTTT.

The chain has TRBV6-4 and TRBJ1-2; D remains unclear. Trimming removed 8 bases from V and 1 base from J, with 5 bases in between. The germline V gene encodes CDR1 MRHNA and CDR2 SNTAGT. There are 11 residues in the CDR3. Here the CDR3 DNA reads TGTGCCAGCGGATTTAACTATGGCTACACCTTC. This gives the protein CASGFNYGYTF.

The CDR3 loop is CASSEVGGGWSYEQYF. DNA for the CDR3: TGTGCCAGCAGTGAAGTTGGCGGTGGCTGGTCCTACGAGCAGTACTTC. This chain links TRBV6-1 with TRBJ2-7; D gene unclear. The CDR3 has 16 amino acids. CDR1 is MNHNS, CDR2 SASEGT, per germline. Trimming removed 1 base at V and 1 base at J, with 14 bases between.

The chain couples TRBV2 to TRBJ2-3; D not resolved. Trimming removed 6 bases from V and 1 base from J, with 5 bases in between. The CDR3 has 12 residues. CDR1 is SNHLY and CDR2 is FYNNEI in the germline V gene. CDR3 nucleotide sequence: TGTGCCAGCAGAGATCGCACAGATACGCAGTATTTT. Its protein product is CASRDRTDTQYF.

The V call is TRBV2, the J call TRBJ1-1; possibly TRBD1 for D (5 bases). Trimming shortened V by 1 base and J by 4 bases, and 10 bases separated the two germline ends. Looked up from germline, CDR1 is SNHLY and CDR2 is FYNNEI. CDR3 length: 14 amino acids. For the CDR3, the DNA is TGTGCCAGCAGTGAAGGGCGCAGGGCCACTGAAGCTTTCTTT. Amino acids: CASSEGRRATEAFF. The whole variable domain, remainder taken from reference TRBV2 and TRBJ1-1, is EPEVTQTPSHQVTQMGQEVILRCVPISNHLYFYWYRQILGQKVEFLVSFYNNEISEKSEIFDDQFSVERPDGSNFTLKIRSTKLEDSAMYFCASSEGRRATEAFFGQGTRLTVV.

The J gene is TRBJ2-4, the V gene TRBV5-1, with 10 bases fitting TRBD2. Germline CDR1 and CDR2: SGHRS and YFSETQ. CDR3 length: 16 residues. The ends lost 0 bases at V and 15 bases at J; junction bases unmatched: 15. CDR3 residues: CASSLAGSAGGPSPYF. Here the CDR3 DNA reads TGCGCCAGCAGCTTGGCCGGGTCAGCGGGGGGGCCGAGTCCGTACTTC.

The rearrangement links TRBV2 to TRBJ2-7; D is undetermined. V gave up 0 bases and J gave up 3 bases, with 12 bases separating them. This CDR3 spans 15 amino acids. Per germline, CDR1 SNHLY and CDR2 FYNNEI. CDR3 protein: CASSEADGSHYEQYF. The CDR3 DNA sequence: TGTGCCAGCAGTGAAGCGGACGGCAGCCACTACGAGCAGTACTTC.

CDR3 coding DNA: TGTGCCAGCAGCTCGCTTTCGAGAGGGTCCTACAATGAGCAGTTCTTC. This encodes CASSSLSRGSYNEQFF. The chain uses TRBV5-4 and TRBJ2-1; maybe TRBD2 (5 bases). The CDR3 extends over 16 amino acids. Germline V gene data show CDR1 as SGHNT and CDR2 as YYREEE (reference sequence). V dropped 3 bases and J dropped 1 base, with 14 bases sitting between them.

The J gene is TRBJ2-3, the V gene TRBV6-1; no reliable D call. CDR1 is MNHNS and CDR2 is SASEGT in the germline V gene. The V gene lost 8 bases and the J gene lost 2 bases, with 14 bases spanning the gap. CDR3 length equals 14 residues. The CDR3 reads CASEDTVNTDTQYF. Here the CDR3 DNA reads TGTGCCAGCGAAGACACTGTGAACACAGATACGCAGTATTTT.

This clone has a handful of counts. This sequence joins TRBV6-1 and TRBJ2-3; the D gene is possibly TRBD2 (5 bases). There are 12 residues in the CDR3. Germline V lookup: CDR1 MNHNS, CDR2 SASEGT. Trimming took off 6 bases at V and 10 bases at J, with 14 bases between the two ends. CDR3 coding DNA: TGTGCCAGCAGAGCCGTAGCGCGTGCGCAGTATTTT. Protein sequence: CASRAVARAQYF.

The V and J genes are TRBV7-6 and TRBJ2-2; D is uncertain. V lost 1 base and J lost 5, with 5 bases in between. The CDR3 totals 13 residues. The germline V gene has CDR1 SGHVS and CDR2 FNYEAQ. The CDR3 loop reads CASSLVSTGELFF. CDR3 nucleotide sequence: TGTGCCAGCAGCTTAGTATCGACCGGGGAGCTGTTTTTT.

The chain carries TRBV28 and TRBJ2-2; 9 bases align to TRBD1. Germline assignment: CDR1 MDHEN and CDR2 SYDVKM. The CDR3 runs to 19 residues. With V trimmed by 7 bases and J by 0 bases, 15 bases remained unmatched. The CDR3 reads CASNFTPGQGVANTGELFF. The CDR3 nucleotides read TGTGCCAGCAACTTTACTCCGGGACAGGGCGTCGCGAACACCGGGGAGCTGTTTTTT.